This T cell receptor (beta chain) was sequenced during a study of blood T cell repertoires in COVID-19. Background on the study: The cDNA or gDNA used as material had been derived from T cells, B-cell-depleted T cells, or PBMCs.

In the original analysis: Amplification with reference gene primers provided the estimates of nucleated cell counts. Measured with immunoSEQ multiplex PCR; TCRdb has only the in-frame clones, and not every one. From that table come the V and J calls and clone size; the DNA was used to work out D and trimming. The repertoire holds about 90,000 clones, with about nine tenths as singletons. With 4 bases removed from V and 0 bases from J, the gap between germline ends came to 11 bases. This CDR3 contains 15 residues. CDR1 is SGHRS and CDR2 is YFSETQ in the germline V gene. This chain joins TRBV5-1 and TRBJ2-1; possibly TRBD1 for D (6 bases). The origin of this receptor is a male donor with acute or convalescent COVID-19. The sample consisted of peripheral blood. The CDR3 region has the DNA TGCGCCAGCAGCCGGGACACAAGCTCCTACAATGAGCAGTTCTTC. Translating it yields CASSRDTSSYNEQFF.